This T cell receptor (beta chain) was captured in a study of beta chain features in type 1 diabetes. There are 15 residues in the CDR3. The germline V gene encodes CDR1 SGHTA and CDR2 FQGNSA. Trimming removed 3 bases from V and 3 bases from J, with 13 bases in between. Of the isolated RNA, all was reverse transcribed, and so the sequenced material was expressed TCRB transcripts. Profiled with immunoSEQ multiplex PCR; TCRdb holds only in-frame clones, not every one. The table has about 140,000 clones, roughly 10% seen once. This clone was detected only a few times. The source material was central memory CD4+ T cells from blood. The V call is TRBV7-2, the J call TRBJ2-3; D possibly corresponds to TRBD1 (6 bases). This TCR was recovered from a woman aged 35 to 49 in good health. The CDR3 region is CASSLQGPRTDTQYF. The CDR3, as DNA: TGTGCCAGCAGCTTGCAGGGGCCCCGGACAGATACGCAGTATTTT.